The TCR beta chain under discussion was sequenced for a study of T cells after yellow fever vaccination. Study-wide results and caveats: Secondary responses were weaker yet peaked faster, day 5 versus 15. Contaminants from the bulk population, in the form of abundant clonotypes, could be found in FACS-sorted repertoires. The booster response re-showed most primary clones: approximately 95% CD4, 88% CD8. Some clonotypes, a small share, were shared between CD4 and CD8 compartments.

TCRdb passed the 5' RACE reads through MiXCR, listing each CDR3 protein once. Of under 600,000 distinct CDR3 sequences in the sample, roughly a fifth were seen once. The junction had 6 bases not matched to a gene; V was cut back by 5 bases and J by 6 bases. The CDR3 totals 14 residues. The germline gives CDR1 SGHTA, CDR2 FQGNSA. This clonotype was seen a few times. Its target is not known. The chain links TRBV7-2 to TRBJ2-1; 8 nucleotides align to TRBD2. This TCR came from a man aged 18 to 30 who received the YFV17D yellow fever vaccine. Sequenced material: PBMCs, taken roughly 23 days after the first yellow fever vaccination. CDR3 sequence: CASSTGTRGNEQFF. The CDR3 DNA follows: TGTGCCAGCAGCACCGGGACTAGGGGCAATGAGCAGTTCTTC.